This TCR beta chain was documented in a study of cytomegalovirus exposure and HLA in healthy donors. The study, taken as a whole, reports: A later analysis showed TCR association rates differing by HLA locus, peaking at DRB1 and lowest at HLA-C. Presence/absence comparisons presumed near-even sequencing depth among donors.

Points on this clone: The antigen is unknown.

A multiplex PCR was run with 60 Vbeta primers and 13 Jbeta primers. Only in-frame clones appear in the TCRdb table, and some are missing; sequencing was by immunoSEQ multiplex PCR. The top ten clones hold 4% to 5.5% of a sample with around 150,000 clones, roughly 77% of them seen once. With 6 bases clipped from V and 2 bases from J, the junction kept 5 bases outside the gene matches. Germline V gene lookup returns CDR1 LNHDA and CDR2 SQIVND (reference sequence). The CDR3 is 14 amino acids. Sequencing was done on a sample of PBMCs. The TCR was taken from a man aged 25-40 years in good health. J is TRBJ2-3 and V is TRBV19; TRBD1 matches 7 bases. This CDR3 is CASREQGNTDTQYF. The CDR3 DNA reads as TGTGCCAGTAGGGAACAGGGGAACACAGATACGCAGTATTTT.